A selection of T cell receptor beta chains follows, all from one sample in a study of blood T cell repertoires in COVID-19. Data came from immunoSEQ multiplex PCR; TCRdb stores just in-frame clones and leaves some out. This table has about 310,000 clones, over 85% appearing once. The sample consisted of PBMCs or T cells enriched from blood (not recorded which). All receptors derive from a woman aged 25 to 39 who had recovered from COVID-19. The CDR3 runs from the conserved cysteine through the conserved F or W. D genes are given only for firm matches. Size values are once, few and many counts, or a class for expanded clones, and some rows have none.

CDR3nt	CDR3aa	j_gene	v_gene	abundance	d_gene
TGTGCCAGCAGTGATTATGGTTCTGGCGGCTACACCTTC	CASSDYGSGGYTF	TRBJ1-2	TRBV2	-	-
TGTGCCAGCAGCCCCCCTCGCGGGCGGGATACGCAGTATTTT	CASSPPRGRDTQYF	TRBJ2-3	TRBV11-2	-	-
TGTGCCAGCAGCGGGGGACTAGCGATTTACAATGAGCAGTTCTTC	CASSGGLAIYNEQFF	TRBJ2-1	TRBV9	once	TRBD2
TGTGCCAGCAGCCAAGACGGACTAGCGGGAGTCGGGGAGCAGTACTTC	CASSQDGLAGVGEQYF	TRBJ2-7	TRBV3-1/TRBV3-2	-	TRBD2
TGTGCCATCAGTGAATTGGCGGCTAGCACAGATACGCAGTATTTT	CAISELAASTDTQYF	TRBJ2-3	TRBV10-3	-	-
TGTGCCAGCAGTTTTCAGACGGGAGTTGTAGATACGCAGTATTTT	CASSFQTGVVDTQYF	TRBJ2-3	TRBV28	-	-
TGTGCCAGCAGCCCACGGGGAGGCTACGAGCAGTACTTC	CASSPRGGYEQYF	TRBJ2-7	TRBV5-4	-	-
TGTGCCAGCAGTGTGAGGGATTTCGCAACTAATGAAAAACTGTTTTTT	CASSVRDFATNEKLFF	TRBJ1-4	TRBV28	-	-
TGCAGCGTTGATCCCTCTGTGGACAGGGAGATCTTC	CSVDPSVDREIF	TRBJ2-1	TRBV29-1	-	TRBD1
TGTGCCAGCAGCTTAGGATCCTACGGTGGGACCCAGTACTTC	CASSLGSYGGTQYF	TRBJ2-5	TRBV7-2	-	-
TGTGCCAGCAGCCAAGTCGGCCAGGGGAGGGCAAAACTGTTTTTT	CASSQVGQGRAKLFF	TRBJ1-4	TRBV4-2	-	-
TGTGCCATCTCCCGGGACAACTCCTACGAGCAGTACTTC	CAISRDNSYEQYF	TRBJ2-7	TRBV7-9	-	-
TGTGCCAGTAGTTTAGGACAGGGACCGACGGTATACAATGAGCAGTTCTTC	CASSLGQGPTVYNEQFF	TRBJ2-1	TRBV19	once	TRBD1
TGTGCCAGCAGCCAAGGATTAGTAACCTACGAGCAGTACTTC	CASSQGLVTYEQYF	TRBJ2-7	TRBV3-1/TRBV3-2	-	-
TGTGCCAGCAGTCTCCAGGGTACCCGTCAGCCCCAGCATTTT	CASSLQGTRQPQHF	TRBJ1-5	TRBV27	-	-
TGCGCCAGCAGTGAGTCTTACAGGGGGACAATCTCTGGGGCCAACGTCCTGACTTTC	CASSESYRGTISGANVLTF	TRBJ2-6	TRBV10-2	-	TRBD1
TGCGCCAGCAGCTTGGGCGCAGGGGGCAAGGCCGGGGAGCTGTTTTTT	CASSLGAGGKAGELFF	TRBJ2-2	TRBV5-1	-	TRBD1
TGTGCCAGCTCCCCTAGTGGCCCAACTAATGAAAAACTGTTTTTT	CASSPSGPTNEKLFF	TRBJ1-4	TRBV9	once	-
TGTGCCAGCAGTGAAGCATACAGGGCTTCGGGTGGCTACACCTTC	CASSEAYRASGGYTF	TRBJ1-2	TRBV2	-	-
TGCAGTGCTAGTCTAAGCGGGAGAACCTACAATGAGCAGTTCTTC	CSASLSGRTYNEQFF	TRBJ2-1	TRBV20-1	-	TRBD2